The sample holds many counts of the clone carrying this TCR beta chain. Its antigen is unidentified. The library protocol tagged individual cDNA molecules with unique molecular identifiers. MiXCR, run by TCRdb on the 5' RACE reads, gives a single entry per CDR3 protein. The table lists more than 50,000 distinct CDR3 sequences, 9.1% of them singletons. This entry is derived from a study of early T cells in non-severe SARS-CoV-2 infection. Across the study: Chains were not paired, and sequencing was done on bulk RNA from unsorted whole blood. Study-wide results and limits: The study's VDJdb matching favored anti-spike CD8 responses and missed private and CD4 specificities.

V gave up 3 bases and J gave up 5 bases, with 10 bases separating them. The length of the CDR3 is 14 residues. The V gene's germline CDR1 is SGHTA and CDR2 FQGTGA. This chain uses TRBV7-3 with TRBJ2-2, with D perhaps TRBD1 (6 bases). This clonotype was obtained from an adult who was a healthcare worker with PCR-confirmed SARS-CoV-2 infection or an uninfected control (not recorded which). The sample comprised whole blood. CDR3: CASSFNRDTGELFF. The CDR3 DNA follows: TGTGCCAGCAGCTTTAACAGGGATACCGGGGAGCTGTTTTTT.